This TCR beta chain stems from a study of blood T cell repertoires in COVID-19 (dated by TCRdb to 2020 to 2021). Context from the whole study: Samples from collaborators originated in the United States, Italy and Spain and spanned both the acute and convalescent phases of COVID-19. The prospective study material was composed of cDNA or gDNA derived from T cells, B-cell-depleted T cells, or PBMCs. The dataset comprised deeply sampled blood TCRbeta repertoires from subjects exposed to, actively infected with, or recovered from COVID-19. The repertoires were released in a freely available public database intended as a resource for research on the immune response to SARS-CoV-2. The samples were drawn from two sources: the first 160 participants of the ongoing ImmuneRACE study, and 1,200 or so subjects contributed by 6 global collaborators. A de-identified subject ID, COVID-19 status, age in years and sex were almost always included in the sample metadata. HLA class I and class II types, where available, came from metadata supplied by the sample provider rather than from assay-based typing.

The immunoSEQ Assay, a bias-controlled multiplex PCR, was used to amplify TCRbeta CDR3 regions from genomic DNA. The authors processed their data as follows. The number of nucleated cells in each sample was estimated by amplification of reference gene primers within the assay. To quantify the absolute abundance of each unique TCRbeta CDR3 rearrangement, sequence reads were collapsed and filtered. For each sample, productive Simpson clonality was calculated as the square root of Simpson's diversity index over productive rearrangements. TCRdb mirrors the immuneACCESS table, restricted to in-frame sequences. Some clones are absent from its copies; in checked studies, under half trace to an unresolved V gene, and the reason for the others is unknown. The D gene and trimming were derived from the DNA, and the V and J assignments and clone size from that table. Across this sample there are 150,000 or so clones, with roughly 80% seen only once. The ten largest make up 9% to 13% of the sample.

At one collaborating source in Seattle, patients were enrolled during active infection and were followed longitudinally through the course of disease. The collaborating institutions used their own protocols to collect whole blood in K2EDTA tubes. For TCRbeta analysis, collaborator samples were shipped as frozen whole blood, as isolated PBMCs, or as DNA extracted from either sample type. This clone was observed a few times. This receptor's antigen is unknown. No base-level quality is on record; no much larger clone is a single base apart. The CDR3 goes from the cysteine to the phenylalanine over 13 residues. Only CDR3 DNA is held: 39 bases, read in frame from base 1. The germline V gene sets CDR1 to SGHAT and CDR2 to FQNNGV. Cut back by 2 bases and 4 bases, the V and J ends lie 9 bases apart. The study at large found these results: The quantity of clinical and demographic metadata differed by source and by participant and was supplied without curation.

The clonotype comes from a woman between 55 and 75 years old with COVID-19, enrolled during active disease. Material: peripheral blood. This chain is built from TRBV11-2 and TRBJ2-7; too little of a D gene remains to name it. The CDR3 sequence is CASSLYTVYEQYF. The base sequence is TGTGCCAGCAGCTTATATACGGTTTACGAGCAGTACTTC.